Shown below are 5 T cell receptor beta chains from a single sample sequenced in a study of T cells in Graves' hyperthyroidism and ophthalmopathy. TCR beta CDR3 sequences were amplified from RNA transcripts. HTBI primers drove first-round RT-PCR of the TCR CDR3. TCRdb reanalysed the multiplex PCR reads using MiXCR and keeps one entry per CDR3 protein. The sample lists hundreds of thousands of distinct CDR3 sequences, roughly 18% occurring once. Material: blood. These receptors all come from a middle-aged man with Graves' ophthalmopathy.

J is TRBJ2-3 and V is TRBV7-8, with TRBD2 matching 11 bases. After removal of 1 base from V and 4 bases from J, the junction contained 4 bases not matched to a gene. Germline assignment: CDR1 SGHVS and CDR2 FQNEAQ. There are 16 residues in the CDR3. The CDR3 loop reads CASSLVLAGVPDTQYF. In DNA form, the CDR3 reads TGTGCCAGCAGCTTAGTACTAGCGGGAGTCCCAGATACGCAGTATTTT.

This clonotype showed up many times. V and J are TRBV3-1 and TRBJ2-3; 14 nucleotides match TRBD2. The length of the CDR3 is 15 residues. Germline CDR1 LGHDT, CDR2 YNNKEL (reference sequence). Trimming at V came to 5 bases and at J to 6 bases, leaving 4 bases not matched to a gene. CDR3 sequence: CASSLGLAGGDTQYF. The CDR3 DNA is TGTGCCAGCAGCTTAGGACTAGCGGGAGGCGATACGCAGTATTTT.

The rearrangement joins TRBV7-9 to TRBJ1-1; the D gene is possibly TRBD1 (6 bases). Per the germline V gene, CDR1 is SEHNR and CDR2 is FQNEAQ (reference sequence). Trimming shortened V by 4 bases and J by 12 bases, and 15 bases separated the two germline ends. The CDR3 is 12 residues long. The CDR3, as DNA: TGTGCCAGCAGCTATCAGGGGAGGAAGACTTTCTTT. Protein sequence: CASSYQGRKTFF. Filled out from reference TRBV7-9 and TRBJ1-1, the complete variable domain reads DTGVSQNPRHKITKRGQNVTFRCDPISEHNRLYWYRQTLGQGPEFLTYFQNEAQLEKSRLLSDRFSAERPKGSFSTLEIQRTEQGDSAMYLCASSYQGRKTFFGQGTRLTVV.

The V and J genes are TRBV18 and TRBJ2-5; D unclear. The germline V gene has CDR1 KGHSH and CDR2 LQKENI. CDR3 length: 13 residues. V was trimmed by 1 base and J by 4 bases, leaving 7 bases between them. The CDR3 region is CASSPRRAETQYF. CDR3 sequence (DNA): TGTGCCAGCTCACCACGCAGAGCAGAGACCCAGTACTTC.

This clonotype was detected only a few times. The rearrangement joins TRBV10-3 to TRBJ2-1; 8 bases agree with TRBD2. Per the germline V gene, CDR1 is ENHRY and CDR2 is SYGVKD. The CDR3 contains 13 residues. With 6 bases clipped from V and 2 bases from J, the junction kept 0 bases outside the gene matches. CDR3 loop: CAIRTSAYNEQFF. The CDR3 DNA reads as TGTGCCATCAGGACTAGCGCCTACAATGAGCAGTTCTTC.